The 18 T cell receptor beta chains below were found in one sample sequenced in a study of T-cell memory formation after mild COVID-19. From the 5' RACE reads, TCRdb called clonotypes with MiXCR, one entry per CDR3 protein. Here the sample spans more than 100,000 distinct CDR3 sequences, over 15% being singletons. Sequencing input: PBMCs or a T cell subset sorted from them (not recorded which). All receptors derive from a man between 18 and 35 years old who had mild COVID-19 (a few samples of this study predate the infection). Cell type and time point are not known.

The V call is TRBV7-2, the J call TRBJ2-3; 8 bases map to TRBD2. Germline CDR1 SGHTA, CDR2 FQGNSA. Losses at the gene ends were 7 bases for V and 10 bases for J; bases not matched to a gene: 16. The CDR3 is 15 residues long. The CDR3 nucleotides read TGTGCCAGCACCCCCCGGGGGCTCGTCGGGGGGGCGCAGTATTTT. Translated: CASTPRGLVGGAQYF.

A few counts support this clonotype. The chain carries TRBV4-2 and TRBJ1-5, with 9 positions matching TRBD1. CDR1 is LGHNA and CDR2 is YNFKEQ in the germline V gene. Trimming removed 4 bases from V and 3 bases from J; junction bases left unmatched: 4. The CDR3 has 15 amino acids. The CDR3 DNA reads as TGTGCCAGCAGCCCGGGACAGGGAGACAATCAGCCCCAGCATTTT. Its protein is CASSPGQGDNQPQHF.

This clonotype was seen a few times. CDR3 DNA sequence: TGTGCCAGCAGCTTAGTGGGCACGTCGGCCACTGAAGCTTTCTTT. Translated: CASSLVGTSATEAFF. The chain combines TRBV7-8 with TRBJ1-1; D remains unclear. The V and J ends lost 1 base and 4 bases respectively, with 13 bases between them. Looked up from germline, CDR1 is SGHVS and CDR2 is FQNEAQ. This CDR3 contains 15 residues. Looking up the rest from reference TRBV7-8 and TRBJ1-1 gives the full variable domain: GAGVSQSPRYKVAKRGQDVALRCDPISGHVSLFWYQQALGQGPEFLTYFQNEAQLDKSGLPSDRFFAERPEGSVSTLKIQRTQQEDSAVYLCASSLVGTSATEAFFGQGTRLTVV.

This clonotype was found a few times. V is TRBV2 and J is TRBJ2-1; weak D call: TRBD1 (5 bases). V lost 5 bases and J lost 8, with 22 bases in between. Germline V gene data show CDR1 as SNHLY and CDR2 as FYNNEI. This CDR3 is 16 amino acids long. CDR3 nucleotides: TGTGCCAGCAGTCCAATTACAGGTGCCAGGGTAGATGAGCAGTTCTTC. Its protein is CASSPITGARVDEQFF.

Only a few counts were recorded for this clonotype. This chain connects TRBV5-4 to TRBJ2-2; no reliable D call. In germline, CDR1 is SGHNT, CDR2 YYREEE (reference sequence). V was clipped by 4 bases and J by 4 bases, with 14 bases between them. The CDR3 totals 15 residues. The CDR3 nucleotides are TGTGCCAGCAGCCTAAGCGCGATGGTCACCGGGGAGCTGTTTTTT. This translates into CASSLSAMVTGELFF.

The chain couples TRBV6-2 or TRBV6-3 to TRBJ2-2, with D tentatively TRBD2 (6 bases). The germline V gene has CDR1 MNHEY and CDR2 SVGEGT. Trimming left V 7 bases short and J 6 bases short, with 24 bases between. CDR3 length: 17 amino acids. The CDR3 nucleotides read TGTGCCAGCACAATACCCGTATGGGGGGTCTCTGCCGGGGAGCTGTTTTTT. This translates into CASTIPVWGVSAGELFF.

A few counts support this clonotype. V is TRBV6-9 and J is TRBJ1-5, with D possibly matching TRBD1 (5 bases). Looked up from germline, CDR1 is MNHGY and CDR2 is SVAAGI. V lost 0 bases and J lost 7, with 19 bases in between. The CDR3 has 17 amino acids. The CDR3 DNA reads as TGTGCCAGCAGTTATTCAGTCCCGGGGCCTTACAACCAGCCCCAGCATTTT. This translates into CASSYSVPGPYNQPQHF.

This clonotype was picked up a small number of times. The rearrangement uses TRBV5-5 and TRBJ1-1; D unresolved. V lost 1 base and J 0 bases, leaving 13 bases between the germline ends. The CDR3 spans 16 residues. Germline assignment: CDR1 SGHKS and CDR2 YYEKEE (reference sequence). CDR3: CASSLLGLPMNTEAFF. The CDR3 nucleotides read TGTGCCAGCAGCTTGTTAGGACTCCCAATGAACACTGAAGCTTTCTTT.

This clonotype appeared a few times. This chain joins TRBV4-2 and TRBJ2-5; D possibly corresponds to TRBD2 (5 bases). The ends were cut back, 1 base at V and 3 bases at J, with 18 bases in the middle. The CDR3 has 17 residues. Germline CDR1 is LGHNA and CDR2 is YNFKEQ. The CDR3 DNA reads TGTGCCAGCAGCCAAGGGAGTTACGGCAGCGGAGAAGAGACCCAGTACTTC. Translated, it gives CASSQGSYGSGEETQYF.

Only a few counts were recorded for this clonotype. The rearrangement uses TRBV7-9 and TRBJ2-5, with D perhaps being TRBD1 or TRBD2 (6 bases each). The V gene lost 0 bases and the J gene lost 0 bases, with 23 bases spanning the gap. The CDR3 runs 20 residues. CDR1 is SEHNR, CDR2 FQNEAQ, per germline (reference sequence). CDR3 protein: CASSLAGGPQGVGYQETQYF. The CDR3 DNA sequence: TGTGCCAGCAGCTTAGCGGGGGGCCCACAGGGCGTGGGGTACCAAGAGACCCAGTACTTC.

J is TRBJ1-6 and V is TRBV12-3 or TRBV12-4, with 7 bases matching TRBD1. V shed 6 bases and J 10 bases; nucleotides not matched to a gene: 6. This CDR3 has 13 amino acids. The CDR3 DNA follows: TGTGCCAGCAGCTACAGGGGTTTCTCACCCCTCCACTTT. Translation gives CASSYRGFSPLHF.

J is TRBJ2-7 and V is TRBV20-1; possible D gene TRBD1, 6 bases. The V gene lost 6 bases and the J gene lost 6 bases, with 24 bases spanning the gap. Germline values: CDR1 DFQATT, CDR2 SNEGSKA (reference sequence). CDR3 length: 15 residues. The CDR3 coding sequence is TGCAGTGCCAGACCCGATAATGGGGGCCCCGGCGAGCAGTACTTC. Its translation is CSARPDNGGPGEQYF.

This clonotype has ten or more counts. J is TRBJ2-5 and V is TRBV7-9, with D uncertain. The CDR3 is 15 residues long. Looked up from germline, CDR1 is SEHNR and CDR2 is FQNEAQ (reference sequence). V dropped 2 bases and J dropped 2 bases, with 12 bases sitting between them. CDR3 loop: CASSLIGQVQETQYF. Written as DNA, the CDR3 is TGTGCCAGCAGCTTAATCGGGCAGGTACAAGAGACCCAGTACTTC.

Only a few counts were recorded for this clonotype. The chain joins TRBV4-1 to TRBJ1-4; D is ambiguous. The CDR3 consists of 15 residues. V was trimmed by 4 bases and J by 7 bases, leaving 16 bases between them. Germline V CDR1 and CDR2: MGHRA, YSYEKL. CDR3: CASSRGTAMSEKLFF. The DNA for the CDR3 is TGCGCCAGCAGCCGAGGAACAGCGATGAGTGAAAAACTGTTTTTT.

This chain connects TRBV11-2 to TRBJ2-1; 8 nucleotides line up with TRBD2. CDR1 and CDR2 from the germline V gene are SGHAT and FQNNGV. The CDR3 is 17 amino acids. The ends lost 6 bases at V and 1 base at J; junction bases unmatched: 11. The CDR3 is CASRPGRGGPSYNEQFF. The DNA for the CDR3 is TGTGCCAGCAGACCCGGACGGGGGGGCCCTTCCTACAATGAGCAGTTCTTC.

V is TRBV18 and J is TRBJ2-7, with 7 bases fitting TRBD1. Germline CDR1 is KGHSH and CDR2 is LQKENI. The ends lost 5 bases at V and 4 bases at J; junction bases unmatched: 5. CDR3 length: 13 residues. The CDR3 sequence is CASSATTGYEQYV. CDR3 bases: TGTGCCAGCTCAGCGACGACAGGGTACGAGCAGTACGTC.

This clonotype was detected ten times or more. The CDR3 here is CASSSTSGGQETQYF. The DNA for the CDR3 is TGTGCCAGCAGTTCGACTAGCGGGGGACAAGAGACCCAGTACTTC. The chain links TRBV12-3 or TRBV12-4 to TRBJ2-5, with 12 bases lining up with TRBD2. Trimming at V came to 4 bases and at J to 2 bases, leaving 2 bases not matched to a gene. The CDR3 length is 15 residues.

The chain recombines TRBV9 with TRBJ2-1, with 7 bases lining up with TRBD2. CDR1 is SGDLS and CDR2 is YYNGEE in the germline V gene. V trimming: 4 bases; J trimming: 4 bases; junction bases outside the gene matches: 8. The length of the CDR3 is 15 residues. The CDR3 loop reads CASSPSGAGYNEQFF. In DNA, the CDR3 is TGTGCCAGCAGCCCCAGCGGGGCGGGGTACAATGAGCAGTTCTTC. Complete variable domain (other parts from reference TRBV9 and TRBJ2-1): DSGVTQTPKHLITATGQRVTLRCSPRSGDLSVYWYQQSLDQGLQFLIQYYNGEERAKGNILERFSAQQFPDLHSELNLSSLELGDSALYFCASSPSGAGYNEQFFGPGTRLTVL.